This TCR delta chain appears in the sequencing data of a study of in vitro expanded adult blood gammadelta T cells (dated by TCRdb to the early 2020s). Some background on the complete study: Sort purities ranging from more than 85% to 100% Vgamma9Vdelta2 cells among T cells were obtained. The TCR repertoire analysis included a few subjects. The study compared the TCR repertoire of Vgamma9Vdelta2 T cells expanded in vitro with a mistletoe-extract drug against those expanded with HMBPP or zoledronate. For every donor, cells were stimulated separately with HMBPP, zoledronate or AbnobaViscum P, and the TRG and TRD CDR3 repertoires from each condition were sequenced. What the work shows at the level of the full study, not this receptor alone: All repertoires were derived from in vitro expanded cultures of healthy donor cells rather than from mistletoe-treated patients. The TRDV2 repertoire shared between treatments was found to be private to each donor, and TRD repertoires were clustered by subject rather than by stimulant in multidimensional scaling. Most of the top TRGV9 CDR3 clonotypes were public, as they were shared across donors and across all three stimulation conditions. AbnobaViscum P-expanded Vgamma9Vdelta2 repertoires showed CDR3 length, diversity and J usage similar to HMBPP- and zoledronate-expanded repertoires, suggesting a polyclonal response.

Sample treatment or condition, as interpreted from the label and publication: AbnobaViscum Pini, a non-fermented European mistletoe (Viscum album, pine host) extract drug, around 980 ug/mL. Live CD3+ TCRgammadelta+ Vgamma9+ Vdelta2+ T cells were FACS-sorted on a FACS Aria III after expansion. Before expansion, PBMC received a one-day pulse of 900 to 1,000 ug/mL AbnobaViscum P and were then washed three times. Cultures were expanded for around 14 days, with IL-2 replenished every 3 to 4 days. Following the one-day stimulant pulse, the cells were washed three times and then grown in medium with 95 to 100 U/mL IL-2. Before culture, peripheral blood mononuclear cells were isolated by Lymphoprep gradient centrifugation and frozen in liquid nitrogen. V is pared back by 9 bases and J by 0 bases, with 19 bases lying between the germline termini. From its cysteine to its phenylalanine, the CDR3 spans 15 amino acids. Solely the CDR3 DNA is kept, with 45 bases framed from the first base. The germline V gene sets CDR1 to GEAIGNYY and CDR2 to EKD.

Libraries were built with 5' RACE. For each sample, RNA was extracted from roughly 10,000 sorted cells with the RNeasy Micro Kit. To build the libraries, template-switch reverse transcription was performed and then the CDR3gamma and CDR3delta regions were amplified by PCR. Amplicons were sequenced on an Illumina MiSeq using the V2 300 kit, producing 150 bp paired-end reads. Concerning the study's data processing: FastQC version 0.11.8 was used to check read quality. Using MiXCR version 3.0.3, reads were aligned to GenBank TRG or TRD reference genes to build the CDR3 sequences. MiXCR ran with default parameters, except that TRDD assembly used 3 instead of 5 consecutive nucleotides. Repertoire analyses, including normalized Shannon-Wiener diversity, clonotype tracking and multidimensional scaling, used VDJtools version 1.2.1 with default settings. CDR3 sequences that were out-of-frame or contained stop codons were left out of the analysis. TCRdb reprocessed the public reads with the caller CATT; rows with the same DNA were merged afterwards. V and J calls and clone size were set by TCRdb, not the authors. The sample includes 650 to 800 delta-chain clones, with around 32% observed a single time. The top ten hold about 28% of the sample.

Note on this clone: Which antigen it targets is not known. TCRdb lists the protein of a much larger clone for this DNA, which differs at residue 3, so this is likely a read error; the protein given here is translated from the DNA itself.

The rearrangement combines TRDV2 with TRDJ1, with the D gene too uncertain to name. Source: gamma-delta T cells from peripheral blood expanded in culture, taken from an in vitro culture stimulated with Abnoba P. The clonotype comes from an adult in good health. The DNA sequence is given as TGTGCCGGTATATCGATGGCGAGCGACACCGATAAACTCATCTTT. Translated, it gives CAGISMASDTDKLIF.